The clone carrying this T cell receptor beta chain was found a few times. The CDR3 is made up of 15 amino acids. Trimming left V 6 bases short and J 12 bases short, with 24 bases between. Germline V lookup: CDR1 LNHDA, CDR2 SQIVND (reference sequence). This record belongs to a study of cytomegalovirus exposure and HLA in healthy donors. The study ran its PCR with 60 Vbeta and 13 Jbeta primers. The method was immunoSEQ multiplex PCR; TCRdb's version includes in-frame clones alone and lacks a portion of them. Seen here are some 120,000 clones, 8.5% to 9% observed once, and the top ten hold 5.5% to 7.5%.

The specimen was PBMCs. The chain joins TRBV19 to TRBJ2-1, with a weak D call TRBD1 (5 bases). This receptor was obtained from a woman in her 40s in good health and CMV-seropositive. The CDR3 DNA sequence: TGTGCCAGTAGCGACCGTAACCTACAGGCGCAGGGGCAGTTCTTC. The encoded protein is CASSDRNLQAQGQFF.